A single sample is the source of the 15 T cell receptor beta chains below, sequenced in a study of T cell responses to AZD1222 COVID-19 vaccine. Profiling relied on immunoSEQ multiplex PCR, and the TCRdb table lists in-frame clones only, not all of them. The table lists 180,000 or so clones, around 90% of them singletons. The specimen comprised peripheral blood, sampled 28 days after the second AZD1222 dose. The source is an adult who received the AZD1222 COVID-19 vaccine.

The chain recombines TRBV18 with TRBJ2-7, with 12 bases aligning to TRBD1. Germline CDR1 and CDR2: KGHSH and LQKENI. The CDR3 is 17 amino acids. After removal of 4 bases from V and 4 bases from J, the junction contained 11 bases not matched to a gene. CDR3 residues: CASSLQPGTGGYYEQYF. For the CDR3, the DNA is TGTGCCAGCTCACTTCAGCCCGGGACAGGGGGCTATTACGAGCAGTACTTC.

This clone appeared once. This chain links TRBV2 with TRBJ1-1; D is unclear. This CDR3 contains 11 residues. The V and J ends lost 6 bases and 4 bases respectively, with 6 bases between them. Germline-derived CDR1 and CDR2 are SNHLY and FYNNEI. Written as DNA, the CDR3 is TGTGCCAGCAGAGTAGGCACTGAAGCTTTCTTT. Protein product: CASRVGTEAFF.

This chain links TRBV30 with TRBJ1-2; D not certain. CDR1 is GTSNPN and CDR2 is SVGIG in the germline V gene (reference sequence). The CDR3 spans 11 residues. The ends were cut back, 5 bases at V and 6 bases at J, with 10 bases in the middle. The CDR3 DNA reads as TGTGCCTGGGGACGGGGTGATGGCTACACCTTC. It is translated as CAWGRGDGYTF.

The chain has TRBV2 and TRBJ1-2; possible D gene TRBD1, 5 bases. The CDR3 extends over 14 amino acids. The ends were cut back, 4 bases at V and 10 bases at J, with 19 bases in the middle. The germline V gene has CDR1 SNHLY and CDR2 FYNNEI. CDR3 region: CASSVDTQSDVYTF. DNA for the CDR3: TGTGCCAGCAGTGTGGACACCCAGTCGGATGTCTACACCTTC.

The chain employs TRBV6-5 and TRBJ2-2; D is possibly TRBD1 (6 bases). V lost 6 bases, J lost 2 bases, and 13 bases lay in between. The germline V gene encodes CDR1 MNHEY and CDR2 SVGAGI. The CDR3 is made up of 15 amino acids. The CDR3 DNA reads TGTGCCAGCAGGACCGGGACATATAACACCGGGGAGCTGTTTTTT. This sequence encodes CASRTGTYNTGELFF.

The count of this clone is one. V and J are TRBV11-2 and TRBJ1-2, with a tentative D call TRBD1 (5 bases). In germline, CDR1 is SGHAT, CDR2 FQNNGV. This CDR3 is built from 14 residues. V lost 5 bases, J lost 4 bases, and 14 bases lay in between. CDR3 nucleotide sequence: TGTGCCAGCAGCGAAGGGGACGGACCCTATGGCTACACCTTC. It is translated as CASSEGDGPYGYTF. Using reference TRBV11-2 and TRBJ1-2 for the parts outside the CDR3, the full variable domain is EAGVAQSPRYKIIEKRQSVAFWCNPISGHATLYWYQQILGQGPKLLIQFQNNGVVDDSQLPKDRFSAERLKGVDSTLKIQPAKLEDSAVYLCASSEGDGPYGYTFGSGTRLTVV.

This clone was detected only a few times. The rearrangement uses TRBV6-2 or TRBV6-3 and TRBJ2-3, with TRBD2 matching over 8 bases. The CDR3 runs 18 residues. V gave up 2 bases and J gave up 7 bases; unmatched junction bases: 17. Germline CDR1 and CDR2: MNHEY and SVGEGT. The CDR3 DNA reads TGTGCCAGCAGTTACCCACGCGGGGGGACGAGGAAATCAAATACGCAGTATTTT. Translation gives CASSYPRGGTRKSNTQYF.

The rearrangement uses TRBV28 and TRBJ2-7, with no clear D. V lost 6 bases to trimming and J lost 8 bases, with 26 bases between them. The germline V gene encodes CDR1 MDHEN and CDR2 SYDVKM. There are 16 residues in the CDR3. The CDR3 region is CASSQYSLSEQSKQYF. The DNA for the CDR3 is TGTGCCAGCAGCCAATACTCACTTTCTGAACAGTCCAAGCAGTACTTC.

This sequence joins TRBV9 and TRBJ1-1; possible D gene TRBD1, 5 bases. The germline V gene has CDR1 SGDLS and CDR2 YYNGEE. This CDR3 spans 14 amino acids. V was shortened by 9 bases and J by 1 base, with 16 bases between the two germline ends. CDR3: CANNDRVTNTEAFF. The DNA for the CDR3 is TGTGCCAATAACGACAGAGTGACGAACACTGAAGCTTTCTTT.

The chain combines TRBV4-1 with TRBJ2-4; 8 nucleotides line up with TRBD1. The V and J ends lost 4 bases and 7 bases, in that order; junction bases with no gene match: 0. The CDR3 has 12 residues. CDR1 and CDR2 (germline): MGHRA, YSYEKL. In DNA form, the CDR3 reads TGCGCCAGCAGCCGGACAGGGAACATTCAGTACTTC. Residues: CASSRTGNIQYF.

In its sample, this clone was seen a few times. This rearrangement joins TRBV2 to TRBJ1-2; D is uncertain. With 6 bases removed from V and 1 base from J, the gap between germline ends came to 12 bases. Germline CDR1 and CDR2: SNHLY and FYNNEI. This CDR3 is 14 amino acids long. The CDR3 loop reads CASRQPTFNYGYTF. DNA of the CDR3: TGTGCCAGCAGACAGCCGACGTTTAACTATGGCTACACCTTC.

The rearrangement joins TRBV9 to TRBJ1-2; no clear D gene. This CDR3 comprises 15 residues. Trimming took off 0 bases at V and 8 bases at J, with 17 bases between the two ends. Germline-derived CDR1 and CDR2 are SGDLS and YYNGEE. CDR3 in amino acids: CASSVAPTPTGGYTF. As DNA, the CDR3 is TGTGCCAGCAGCGTAGCTCCGACGCCCACGGGGGGCTACACCTTC.

This sequence joins TRBV2 and TRBJ2-1; the D is unclear. The germline V gene encodes CDR1 SNHLY and CDR2 FYNNEI. Trimming shortened V by 7 bases and J by 7 bases, and 11 bases separated the two germline ends. CDR3 length: 12 residues. CDR3 residues: CASIRAGNEQFF. As DNA, the CDR3 is TGTGCCAGCATCCGGGCCGGGAATGAGCAGTTCTTC.

V usage is TRBV3-1 (or the pseudogene TRBV3-2) and J usage is TRBJ1-2; D is unresolved. The CDR3 has 11 residues. Germline values: CDR1 LGHDT, CDR2 YNNKEL (reference sequence). V shed 3 bases and J shed 4 bases, with 3 bases lying between them. This CDR3 reads CASSHLYGYTF. CDR3 sequence (DNA): TGTGCCAGCAGCCACCTCTATGGCTACACCTTC.

The chain is built from TRBV5-3 and TRBJ1-2; tentative D call: TRBD1 (6 bases). TRBV5-3 is designated an ORF whose function remains uncertain. This CDR3 has 15 amino acids. Trimming took off 0 bases at V and 8 bases at J, with 17 bases between the two ends. The CDR3 DNA reads TGTGCCAGAAGCTTGGCCTGGGGGGCGCAAGACGGCTACACCTTC. Protein sequence: CARSLAWGAQDGYTF.